This T cell receptor beta chain was sequenced for a study of beta chain features in type 1 diabetes. Overall study: In age, gender and cell yields, patients were similar to healthy donors.

Study-level findings and limits: Patients and controls would be equally affected if PCR favored shorter templates. For Type 1 diabetes patients, all four CD4+ subsets carried TCRB CDR3s that were moderately but significantly shorter.

This clone was detected only a few times. Its specificity is not known. This CDR3 contains 10 residues. Between the trimmed V and J ends, which lost 6 bases and 3 bases, there was a span of 6 bases. The germline gives CDR1 DFQATT, CDR2 SNEGSKA (reference sequence). The investigators reverse transcribed all of the isolated RNA, so they sequenced expressed TCRB transcripts. Produced via immunoSEQ multiplex PCR; TCRdb's table is partial and in-frame only. The table has approximately 120,000 clones, approximately 37% seen once. J is TRBJ2-7 and V is TRBV20-1, with D unclear. The TCR was taken from a woman between 18 and 30 years old in good health. Material: stem cell memory CD4+ T cells from blood. The CDR3 protein is CSASNYEQYF. The CDR3 DNA is TGCAGTGCAAGCAACTACGAGCAGTACTTC.